The 15 T cell receptor beta chains reported below all come from one sample, sequenced in a study of T cell repertoires in ileal Crohn's disease. Regarding time point: neoterminal ileum biopsy at postoperative endoscopy, about 6 months after surgery. Clones were read by immunoSEQ multiplex PCR, and TCRdb kept only the in-frame ones, dropping some. Among over 9,000 clones listed, roughly 80% were seen once. The sample was ileal tissue. The receptors derive from an adult with Crohn's disease.

CDR3 bases: TGTGCCAGCAGCTCCCCGACTAGCGGAAGCTCCTACAATGAGCAGTTCTTC. This sequence encodes CASSSPTSGSSYNEQFF. This chain uses TRBV7-9 with TRBJ2-1; TRBD2 matches at 9 bases. Looked up from germline, CDR1 is SEHNR and CDR2 is FQNEAQ (reference sequence). V lost 4 bases to trimming and J lost 0 bases; unmatched junction nucleotides: 7. The CDR3 loop spans 17 amino acids.

This chain joins TRBV5-6 and TRBJ1-1; the match to TRBD1 covers 8 bases. The CDR3 length is 12 residues. The ends lost 3 bases at V and 10 bases at J; junction bases unmatched: 5. Germline CDR1 and CDR2: SGHDT and YYEEEE. The CDR3 sequence is CASSSRGLLAFF. The DNA for the CDR3 is TGTGCCAGCAGCTCCAGGGGGCTATTAGCTTTCTTT.

The V call is TRBV6-6, the J call TRBJ1-4, with 7 positions matching TRBD1. Germline V gene data show CDR1 as MNHNY and CDR2 as SVGAGI (reference sequence). With V trimmed by 7 bases and J by 6 bases, 5 bases remained unmatched. This CDR3 has 13 residues. The chain's CDR3 is CASNDRVDEKLFF. CDR3 DNA: TGTGCCAGCAACGACAGGGTGGATGAAAAACTGTTTTTT.

The rearrangement uses TRBV14 and TRBJ2-3; 12 nucleotides agree with TRBD2. The CDR3 covers 16 residues. The germline CDR1 and CDR2 sequences are SGHDN and FVKESK. The V and J ends lost 1 base and 3 bases, in that order; junction bases with no gene match: 2. Here the CDR3 DNA reads TGTGCCAGCAGCCAAGCTAGCGGGAGGGCTACAGATACGCAGTATTTT. It yields the protein CASSQASGRATDTQYF.

The gene calls are TRBV10-3 and TRBJ2-3; D remains unclear. From germline, CDR1 is ENHRY and CDR2 SYGVKD. Trimming took off 10 bases at V and 1 base at J, with 18 bases between the two ends. CDR3 length equals 15 residues. CDR3 sequence (DNA): TGTGCCAGTAAAAGGTCCCCCGAGGGCACAGATACGCAGTATTTT. Amino acids: CASKRSPEGTDTQYF.

This clone was counted a single time. The chain links TRBV28 to TRBJ1-2; no clear D gene. The CDR3 runs 12 residues. Trimming cost V 3 bases and J 1 base, with 3 bases left between them. The germline gives CDR1 MDHEN, CDR2 SYDVKM. CDR3 nucleotides: TGTGCCAGCAGTTTCAGTAACTATGGCTACACCTTC. This codes for CASSFSNYGYTF.

V is TRBV2 and J is TRBJ1-2; tentatively, D is TRBD1 (5 bases). The ends were cut back, 1 base at V and 3 bases at J, with 12 bases in the middle. This CDR3 has 15 amino acids. Germline V CDR1 and CDR2: SNHLY, FYNNEI. CDR3 protein: CASSEGSGVDYGYTF. CDR3 sequence (DNA): TGTGCCAGCAGTGAAGGGTCGGGGGTCGACTATGGCTACACCTTC. Full variable domain (rest looked up from reference TRBV2 and TRBJ1-2): EPEVTQTPSHQVTQMGQEVILRCVPISNHLYFYWYRQILGQKVEFLVSFYNNEISEKSEIFDDQFSVERPDGSNFTLKIRSTKLEDSAMYFCASSEGSGVDYGYTFGSGTRLTVV.

This chain links TRBV11-2 with TRBJ2-4; 14 bases agree with TRBD2. Trimming cost V 3 bases and J 2 bases; bases outside gene matches: 9. The CDR3 spans 19 residues. Germline-derived CDR1 and CDR2 are SGHAT and FQNNGV. The CDR3 nucleotides read TGTGCCAGCAGCTTTTCCGGGACTAGCGGGAGCGGGTCCAAAAACATTCAGTACTTC. It specifies CASSFSGTSGSGSKNIQYF.

J is TRBJ2-5 and V is TRBV27; possibly TRBD1 for D (6 bases). Germline loops: CDR1 MNHEY, CDR2 SMNVEV (reference sequence). V shed 7 bases and J shed 5 bases, with 17 bases lying between them. The CDR3 has 14 residues. CDR3 sequence: CASNLQGVEETQYF. CDR3 nucleotide sequence: TGTGCCAGCAACCTACAGGGTGTAGAGGAGACCCAGTACTTC.

The gene calls are TRBV5-1 and TRBJ2-3, with a weak D call TRBD2 (6 bases). The CDR3 runs to 13 residues. Germline loops: CDR1 SGHRS, CDR2 YFSETQ. V lost 3 bases, J lost 4 bases, and 9 bases lay in between. CDR3 nucleotides: TGCGCCAGCAGCTCTCCGGGGGCAGATACGCAGTATTTT. This translates into CASSSPGADTQYF.

This clone was picked up one time. The chain has TRBV5-1 and TRBJ1-4, with D possibly being TRBD1 (5 bases). Germline lookup yields CDR1 SGHRS and CDR2 YFSETQ. V gave up 5 bases and J gave up 5 bases, with 13 bases separating them. This CDR3 is 14 amino acids long. This chain's CDR3 is CASRETAGNEKLFF. In DNA form, the CDR3 reads TGCGCCAGCAGGGAGACAGCCGGAAATGAAAAACTGTTTTTT.

This sequence joins TRBV6-1 and TRBJ1-2, with 7 bases that match TRBD1. V lost 1 base, J lost 7 bases, and 6 bases stayed unmatched. This CDR3 spans 14 amino acids. Germline V lookup: CDR1 MNHNS, CDR2 SASEGT. The CDR3: CASSEGQGGCGYTF. For the CDR3, the DNA is TGTGCCAGCAGTGAAGGACAGGGTGGGTGTGGCTACACCTTC.

The chain recombines TRBV29-1 with TRBJ2-7, with D tentatively TRBD2 (5 bases). This CDR3 contains 12 residues. The germline gives CDR1 SQVTM, CDR2 ANQGSEA. V shed 5 bases and J shed 0 bases, with 8 bases lying between them. The CDR3 reads CSVQRSSYEQYF. For the CDR3, the DNA is TGCAGCGTTCAGCGGAGCTCCTACGAGCAGTACTTC.

V gene TRBV5-5 combines with J gene TRBJ1-2; 7 bases map to TRBD1. Germline lookup yields CDR1 SGHKS and CDR2 YYEKEE (reference sequence). The CDR3 spans 16 residues. V lost 3 bases, J lost 0 bases, and 8 bases stayed unmatched. CDR3 in amino acids: CASSSTDRKANYGYTF. CDR3 bases: TGTGCCAGCAGCTCGACGGACAGGAAAGCTAACTATGGCTACACCTTC. The full variable domain, rest sourced from reference TRBV5-5 and TRBJ1-2, is DAGVTQSPTHLIKTRGQQVTLRCSPISGHKSVSWYQQVLGQGPQFIFQYYEKEERGRGNFPDRFSARQFPNYSSELNVNALLLGDSALYLCASSSTDRKANYGYTFGSGTRLTVV.

The V call is TRBV7-6, the J call TRBJ2-2; 7 positions match TRBD2. In germline, CDR1 is SGHVS, CDR2 FNYEAQ. This CDR3 is 16 amino acids long. The J segment lost 3 bases and the V segment lost 3 bases, leaving 7 bases of the junction unmatched. CDR3 in amino acids: CASSFDRDYYTGELFF. The CDR3 DNA reads TGTGCCAGCAGCTTCGACCGGGACTATTACACCGGGGAGCTGTTTTTT.